These 26 T cell receptor beta chains came from one sample sequenced in a study of OX40 agonist ivuxolimab in advanced cancers. Here immunoSEQ multiplex PCR was the method, and the copy in TCRdb shows in-frame clones only, minus some. The data hold 10,000 to 15,000 clones, with roughly 84% observed a single time. Sequencing used CD4+ or CD8+ T cells sorted from blood, obtained in a trial of the OX40 agonist ivuxolimab. Source of these receptors: an adult with an advanced solid tumor such as melanoma, head and neck, liver or kidney cancer.

This clone was counted only a few times. The chain is built from TRBV30 and TRBJ1-1, with 7 nucleotides matching TRBD1. V shed 4 bases, J shed 5 bases, and the junction held 7 bases outside the gene matches. CDR1 is GTSNPN and CDR2 is SVGIG in the germline V gene (reference sequence). This CDR3 region has 13 residues. CDR3 amino acids: CAWIGGGRTEAFF. The CDR3 nucleotides read TGTGCCTGGATCGGAGGGGGCAGAACTGAAGCTTTCTTT.

This sequence joins TRBV6-4 and TRBJ2-1, with 10 bases matching TRBD1. V gave up 5 bases and J gave up 7 bases; unmatched junction bases: 5. The CDR3 is 14 amino acids. Germline CDR1 and CDR2: MRHNA and SNTAGT. The chain's CDR3 is CASSRTGGRNEQFF. The CDR3 bases are TGTGCCAGCAGTCGGACAGGGGGAAGGAATGAGCAGTTCTTC.

The chain combines TRBV5-6 with TRBJ1-3; D may be TRBD1 (5 bases). This CDR3 region has 17 residues. Germline V gene data show CDR1 as SGHDT and CDR2 as YYEEEE. Trimming took off 4 bases at V and 1 base at J, with 18 bases between the two ends. The CDR3 DNA follows: TGTGCCAGCAGCCTTGCCGGGGGGAGCGTTTCTGGAAACACCATATATTTT. Translated, it gives CASSLAGGSVSGNTIYF.

The chain employs TRBV2 and TRBJ2-2, with 12 bases identical to TRBD1. This CDR3 has 17 amino acids. V dropped 4 bases and J dropped 5; count of bases not matched to a gene: 8. The germline V gene encodes CDR1 SNHLY and CDR2 FYNNEI. Here the CDR3 DNA reads TGTGCCAGCAGTGGGGGGACAGGGGGCTTACGGACCGGGGAGCTGTTTTTT. Translation gives CASSGGTGGLRTGELFF.

This clone appeared once. V gene TRBV7-9 combines with J gene TRBJ1-1; D remains unclear. The germline V gene encodes CDR1 SEHNR and CDR2 FQNEAQ (reference sequence). V was pared by 7 bases and J by 1 base, with 13 bases between. CDR3 length: 14 amino acids. CDR3 protein: CASTQEAGNTEAFF. CDR3 DNA sequence: TGTGCCAGCACCCAAGAGGCAGGGAACACTGAAGCTTTCTTT.

This clone was counted a single time. V usage is TRBV7-9 and J usage is TRBJ1-4, with 7 bases identical to TRBD1. Germline trimming cut 5 bases from V and 6 bases from J; bases unmatched to any gene: 9. This CDR3 region has 15 residues. Germline-derived CDR1 and CDR2 are SEHNR and FQNEAQ (reference sequence). CDR3 amino acids: CASSPKGQFYEKLFF. DNA for the CDR3: TGTGCCAGCAGCCCGAAGGGACAGTTTTATGAAAAACTGTTTTTT.

V and J are TRBV29-1 and TRBJ2-7; 12 bases are a match to TRBD2. The CDR3 has 14 amino acids. From germline, CDR1 is SQVTM and CDR2 ANQGSEA. With V trimmed by 6 bases and J by 2 bases, 5 bases remained unmatched. In nucleotides, the CDR3 is TGCAGCGTGCGACCTAGCGGGAGGGCCTACGAGCAGTACTTC. It specifies CSVRPSGRAYEQYF.

The rearrangement joins TRBV7-8 to TRBJ2-7; D gene ambiguous. The germline V gene encodes CDR1 SGHVS and CDR2 FQNEAQ. CDR3 length: 14 amino acids. The V end lost 2 bases, the J end lost 0 bases, and 8 bases lay between the germline ends. CDR3 loop: CASSLQPSSYEQYF. DNA for the CDR3: TGTGCCAGCAGCTTACAACCCAGCTCCTACGAGCAGTACTTC.

The chain joins TRBV2 to TRBJ1-4, with 7 positions matching TRBD1. Germline-derived CDR1 and CDR2 are SNHLY and FYNNEI. The CDR3 has 18 residues. V dropped 7 bases and J dropped 0; count of bases not matched to a gene: 14. CDR3 in DNA: TGTGCCAGCAAACAAGGGGGAAGGGGGCTTGCAACTAATGAAAAACTGTTTTTT. Protein product: CASKQGGRGLATNEKLFF.

This clone occurred a few times. The V and J genes are TRBV4-3 and TRBJ1-1; possibly TRBD1 for D (5 bases). Germline lookup yields CDR1 LGHNA and CDR2 YSLEER. The CDR3 length is 14 residues. Deletions cut 0 bases from V and 1 base from J, with 6 bases between. As DNA, the CDR3 is TGCGCCAGCAGCCAAGATGGGGCGAACACTGAAGCTTTCTTT. Translated, it gives CASSQDGANTEAFF.

J is TRBJ2-7 and V is TRBV27; 9 bases align to TRBD2. This CDR3 contains 14 residues. Trimming cost V 2 bases and J 2 bases; bases outside gene matches: 1. The germline V gene encodes CDR1 MNHEY and CDR2 SMNVEV (reference sequence). The CDR3 coding sequence is TGTGCCAGCAGTTTAGCGGGAGGGCCCTACGAGCAGTACTTC. This codes for CASSLAGGPYEQYF.

The rearrangement uses TRBV28 and TRBJ2-7; 11 bases align to TRBD2. V shed 6 bases, J shed 1 base, and the junction held 5 bases outside the gene matches. The CDR3 spans 15 residues. Germline lookup yields CDR1 MDHEN and CDR2 SYDVKM. The chain's CDR3 is CASRYRLAGSYEQYF. CDR3 nucleotides: TGTGCCAGCAGATATCGACTAGCGGGGTCCTACGAGCAGTACTTC.

This rearrangement joins TRBV7-9 to TRBJ1-1; no clear D. There are 12 residues in the CDR3. The V end was cut by 1 base, the J end by 3 bases, with 3 bases between. Germline V gene sequence: CDR1 SEHNR, CDR2 FQNEAQ (reference sequence). CDR3 coding DNA: TGTGCCAGCAGCTTAGACGACACTGAAGCTTTCTTT. Translated, it gives CASSLDDTEAFF.

The chain has TRBV27 and TRBJ2-7; D ambiguous. Looked up from germline, CDR1 is MNHEY and CDR2 is SMNVEV (reference sequence). This CDR3 has 10 residues. The germline V and J ends were trimmed by 3 bases and 7 bases, with 4 bases remaining between them. CDR3 nucleotides: TGTGCCAGCAGTTTGAGGGAGCAGTACTTC. It translates to CASSLREQYF.

This rearrangement joins TRBV10-3 to TRBJ2-5; 8 nucleotides match TRBD1. This CDR3 is built from 15 residues. Germline V gives CDR1 ENHRY, CDR2 SYGVKD. After removal of 5 bases from V and 5 bases from J, the junction contained 10 bases not matched to a gene. The CDR3 DNA is TGTGCCATCAGTAAGGACAGGGAAAGCTCGGAGACCCAGTACTTC. It yields the protein CAISKDRESSETQYF.

This clone was observed a handful of times. The chain is built from TRBV28 and TRBJ2-1, with D perhaps TRBD2 (7 bases). CDR1 MDHEN and CDR2 SYDVKM come from the germline V gene. The CDR3 sequence is 15 residues long. V shed 3 bases and J shed 3 bases, with 12 bases lying between them. The CDR3 sequence: CASSLKGEGYNEQFF. The CDR3 DNA follows: TGTGCCAGCAGTTTGAAGGGGGAGGGCTACAATGAGCAGTTCTTC.

By share of the sample, this clone is medium-sized. The V call is TRBV7-9, the J call TRBJ1-1, with a possible D match to TRBD1 (6 bases). From germline, CDR1 is SEHNR and CDR2 FQNEAQ (reference sequence). Trimming stripped 11 bases from V and 5 bases from J, with 15 bases between. CDR3 length: 12 residues. The CDR3: CAARGQGTEAFF. As DNA, the CDR3 is TGTGCCGCCCGGGGGCAGGGGACTGAAGCTTTCTTT.

This chain connects TRBV7-9 to TRBJ2-3; 8 bases are a match to TRBD2. This CDR3 spans 19 amino acids. The ends lost 5 bases at V and 1 base at J; junction bases unmatched: 17. The germline gives CDR1 SEHNR, CDR2 FQNEAQ (reference sequence). The CDR3 is CASSQRRTGGHKGTDTQYF. CDR3 in DNA: TGTGCCAGCAGCCAGAGAAGGACGGGGGGGCACAAAGGCACAGATACGCAGTATTTT.

This clone showed up just a few times. The J gene is TRBJ1-1, the V gene TRBV5-1, with a tentative D call TRBD1 (5 bases). Germline-derived CDR1 and CDR2 are SGHRS and YFSETQ. This CDR3 comprises 14 residues. The ends were cut back, 2 bases at V and 1 base at J, with 9 bases in the middle. The DNA of the CDR3 is TGCGCCAGCAGCTTCTGGACATCGAACACTGAAGCTTTCTTT. It translates to CASSFWTSNTEAFF. The variable domain in full, completed from reference TRBV5-1 and TRBJ1-1, reads KAGVTQTPRYLIKTRGQQVTLSCSPISGHRSVSWYQQTPGQGLQFLFEYFSETQRNKGNFPGRFSGRQFSNSRSEMNVSTLELGDSALYLCASSFWTSNTEAFFGQGTRLTVV.

The sample holds a few counts of this clone. The chain couples TRBV19 to TRBJ2-2, with TRBD2 matching 8 bases. The trim removed 7 bases at V and 3 bases at J, leaving 1 base unmatched. The germline V gene encodes CDR1 LNHDA and CDR2 SQIVND (reference sequence). The CDR3 has 13 residues. CDR3 bases: TGTGCCAGTACCGGGGGGGACACCGGGGAGCTGTTTTTT. This translates into CASTGGDTGELFF.

The table lists this clone with a few counts. CDR3 residues: CASSSSLDPSYNEQFF. In nucleotides, the CDR3 is TGTGCCAGCAGCTCCTCACTCGACCCCTCCTACAATGAGCAGTTCTTC. J is TRBJ2-1 and V is TRBV7-6; unclear D gene. The CDR3 runs to 16 residues. V gave up 4 bases and J gave up 0 bases, with 13 bases separating them. Per germline, CDR1 SGHVS and CDR2 FNYEAQ.

The V gene is TRBV28, the J gene TRBJ2-3; 11 bases are shared with TRBD2. Germline values: CDR1 MDHEN, CDR2 SYDVKM. Unmatched junction bases numbered 6, after V lost 4 bases and J lost 0 bases. The length of the CDR3 is 17 residues. CDR3 bases: TGTGCCAGCAGTTCCTATAGACTAGCGGGGAGCACAGATACGCAGTATTTT. It is translated as CASSSYRLAGSTDTQYF.

This clone was seen once. CDR3 nucleotides: TGTGCCAGCAGCGGCCCCTCCGGACAGGGGGGCTACAATGAGCAGTTCTTC. Translating it yields CASSGPSGQGGYNEQFF. The J gene is TRBJ2-1, the V gene TRBV11-3, with 10 bases identical to TRBD1. The length of the CDR3 is 17 residues. Germline values: CDR1 SGHNT, CDR2 YENEEA. Trimming cost V 5 bases and J 3 bases; bases outside gene matches: 10.

The chain is built from TRBV21-1 and TRBJ2-3; the table's D gene call, TRBD1, was not cross checked with the DNA. TRBV21-1 is a pseudogene. The CDR3 runs 15 residues. Here the CDR3 DNA reads TGTGCCAGCAGCAACGGGGACAGGGTAACAGATACGCAGTATTTT. Its translation is CASSNGDRVTDTQYF.

This rearrangement joins TRBV9 to TRBJ1-1; D remains unclear. V shed 3 bases and J shed 1 base, with 13 bases lying between them. This CDR3 comprises 15 residues. Germline V gives CDR1 SGDLS, CDR2 YYNGEE. The CDR3 protein is CASSAWGGGNTEAFF. The DNA for the CDR3 is TGTGCCAGCAGCGCCTGGGGTGGCGGGAACACTGAAGCTTTCTTT.

The chain couples TRBV11-2 to TRBJ2-1; D is undetermined. This CDR3 has 10 amino acids. Trimming cost V 3 bases and J 10 bases, with 4 bases left between them. The germline V gene has CDR1 SGHAT and CDR2 FQNNGV. CDR3 DNA sequence: TGTGCCAGCAGCTTCCGCGAGCAGTTCTTC. Translated, it gives CASSFREQFF.